These 15 T cell receptor beta chains were all obtained from the same sample, sequenced in a study of spatial heterogeneity in lung cancer. No antigen has been assigned to these receptors. TCRdb fed the 5' RACE reads into MiXCR, producing one record per CDR3 protein. This sample carries around 15,000 distinct CDR3 sequences, roughly 7.1% of them seen once, and the ten largest clones take around 19%. Overall study findings and caveats: Expanded intratumoral alpha and beta TCR counts tracked tumor mutation counts.

The time point is: sample taken at primary tumor resection. This sample comprised lung tumor tissue, obtained at surgery. These receptors were collected from a female donor with early-stage non-small cell lung cancer.

Ten or more counts support this clonotype. This beta chain slipped into a library made for alpha chains as a stray read, so its size is not meaningful. The gene calls are TRBV4-2 and TRBJ2-7; 7 positions agree with TRBD2. CDR3 length: 18 residues. From germline, CDR1 is LGHNA and CDR2 YNFKEQ. J gave up 12 bases and V 3 bases, and 26 bases lay outside the gene matches. The CDR3 DNA reads TGTGCCAGCAGCCATACACCCGGGGGGTCCTACGATTTTATTCCTCTGTACTTC. Residues: CASSHTPGGSYDFIPLYF.

A note on this clonotype: This beta chain was picked up by a library intended for alpha chains and is off target, so its count carries little meaning. This rearrangement joins TRBV6-5 to TRBJ1-6, with D uncertain. This CDR3 contains 13 residues. The germline V gene has CDR1 MNHEY and CDR2 SVGAGI. The V gene lost 3 bases and the J gene lost 12 bases, with 12 bases spanning the gap. CDR3 bases: TGTGCCAGCAGTTATGGCGAAGGGATACCCCTCCACTTT. Translation: CASSYGEGIPLHF.

This clonotype occurred a few times. In a library made to pick up alpha chains, this beta chain is a stray read with a size that means little. The J gene is TRBJ2-3, the V gene TRBV7-2, with 9 bases matching TRBD2. Germline V gene lookup returns CDR1 SGHTA and CDR2 FQGNSA. The V and J ends lost 8 bases and 4 bases, in that order; junction bases with no gene match: 10. The CDR3 has 15 amino acids. DNA of the CDR3: TGTGCCAGCGCCCTAGCGGGGACCGTCGCAGATACGCAGTATTTT. Translating gives CASALAGTVADTQYF.

With regard to this clonotype: The library was designed around alpha chains, so this beta chain is a stray read whose abundance carries little weight. The chain uses TRBV20-1 and TRBJ1-2; 7 nucleotides align to TRBD1. The CDR3 contains 14 residues. Germline-derived CDR1 and CDR2 are DFQATT and SNEGSKA (reference sequence). V trimming: 3 bases; J trimming: 5 bases; junction bases outside the gene matches: 9. The CDR3 here is CSASRDRLGYGYTF. CDR3 in DNA: TGCAGTGCTAGTCGGGACAGATTGGGTTATGGCTACACCTTC.

In its sample, this clonotype is medium-sized (0.01 to 0.1%). This beta chain came through as a stray read in a library set up for alpha chains, and its size says little. This chain uses TRBV28 with TRBJ1-1; TRBD1 matches 7 bases. Germline V gives CDR1 MDHEN, CDR2 SYDVKM. Losses at the gene ends were 2 bases for V and 4 bases for J; bases not matched to a gene: 7. CDR3 length: 15 amino acids. The CDR3 loop is CASSLGTRGLTEAFF. In DNA form, the CDR3 reads TGTGCCAGCAGTTTAGGAACTAGGGGGCTCACTGAAGCTTTCTTT.

This clonotype was observed at least ten times. This beta chain turned up in a library designed for alpha chains; as an off-target read, its abundance says little. V usage is TRBV6-2 or TRBV6-3 and J usage is TRBJ1-1; D remains ambiguous. The CDR3 has 12 amino acids. V was pared by 8 bases and J by 1 base, with 8 bases between. The germline gives CDR1 MNHEY, CDR2 SVGEGT. The CDR3 loop reads CASRRENTEAFF. In DNA, the CDR3 is TGTGCCAGCCGACGGGAGAACACTGAAGCTTTCTTT.

There are many counts of this clonotype. This beta chain came through as a stray read in a library set up for alpha chains, and its size says little. This chain uses TRBV14 with TRBJ1-1, with D uncertain. Germline CDR1 is SGHDN and CDR2 is FVKESK. The CDR3 loop spans 15 amino acids. V gave up 1 base and J gave up 6 bases, with 15 bases separating them. The CDR3 protein is CASSQGLRFGAEAFF. Here the CDR3 DNA reads TGTGCCAGCAGCCAAGGTTTGCGCTTTGGCGCTGAAGCTTTCTTT.

This clonotype was picked up a small number of times. This beta chain is off target for a library built for alpha chains, so its abundance means little. This chain connects TRBV20-1 to TRBJ2-4; maybe TRBD2 (5 bases). The CDR3 consists of 14 residues. From germline, CDR1 is DFQATT and CDR2 SNEGSKA (reference sequence). V shed 0 bases and J shed 3 bases, with 9 bases lying between them. The CDR3 loop is CSAREGLSKNIQYF. CDR3 DNA sequence: TGCAGTGCTAGAGAAGGACTCAGCAAAAACATTCAGTACTTC.

This clonotype was recorded many times. This beta chain is an unintended read in a library built for alpha chains; its size means little. This chain links TRBV20-1 with TRBJ1-2; TRBD1 matches at 12 bases. The trim removed 3 bases at V and 8 bases at J, leaving 4 bases unmatched. Germline V gives CDR1 DFQATT, CDR2 SNEGSKA (reference sequence). This CDR3 is built from 13 residues. The CDR3 bases are TGCAGTGCTAGGGGACAGGGGGCAGGCGGCTACACCTTC. Translated, it gives CSARGQGAGGYTF.

This clonotype was detected many times. Within a library made for alpha chains, this beta chain is off target, and its count is uninformative. The V and J genes are TRBV15 and TRBJ1-5; D is ambiguous. V lost 0 bases and J lost 5, with 8 bases in between. Germline V gene sequence: CDR1 LNHNV, CDR2 YYDKDF (reference sequence). The CDR3 is made up of 14 amino acids. CDR3 sequence reads: CATSRDPGDQPQHF. The CDR3, as DNA: TGTGCCACCAGCAGAGATCCGGGAGATCAGCCCCAGCATTTT.

This clonotype showed up many times. This beta chain lies outside the target of a library built for alpha chains; its clone size means little. V is TRBV6-2 or TRBV6-3 and J is TRBJ2-7; D not certain. This CDR3 is built from 12 residues. Germline CDR1 is MNHEY and CDR2 is SVGEGT. The V end was cut by 5 bases, the J end by 6 bases, with 11 bases between. CDR3 nucleotide sequence: TGTGCCAGCAGTAAGGATAGGACCGAGCAGTACTTC. Amino acid sequence: CASSKDRTEQYF.

This clonotype has more than one count but fewer than ten. The germline gene is not matched at one end of the junction; a read error may be the cause. In a library made to pick up alpha chains, this beta chain is a stray read with a size that means little. V is TRBV7-9 and J is TRBJ1-1; the match to TRBD1 covers 7 bases. Germline CDR1 and CDR2: SEHNR and FQNEAQ (reference sequence). The CDR3 totals 15 residues. The CDR3 spells CASSLAGGLKTEAFF. CDR3 nucleotides: TGTGCCAGCAGCCTAGCAGGGGGGTTGAAGACTGAAGCTTTCTTT.

In this sample, this clonotype turned up many times. Being off target in a library aimed at alpha chains, this beta chain has a size of little meaning. The chain recombines TRBV27 with TRBJ2-7; D is perhaps TRBD1 (6 bases). Germline lookup yields CDR1 MNHEY and CDR2 SMNVEV (reference sequence). Trimming removed 2 bases at V and 5 bases at J, with 13 bases between. This CDR3 spans 14 amino acids. For the CDR3, the DNA is TGTGCCAGCAGTTTAACCAGGGGTATCGACGAGCAGTACTTC. This sequence encodes CASSLTRGIDEQYF.

This clonotype was seen many times. This beta chain is off target for a library built for alpha chains, so its abundance means little. The rearrangement uses TRBV28 and TRBJ1-5; TRBD1 might be the D (6 bases). Germline CDR1 is MDHEN and CDR2 is SYDVKM. The CDR3 is 13 amino acids. Trimming removed 5 bases at V and 9 bases at J, with 14 bases between. CDR3: CASSDRPKAPQHF. The CDR3 nucleotides read TGTGCCAGCAGTGACAGGCCGAAGGCGCCCCAGCATTTT.

This clonotype was counted at least ten times. This beta chain is a stray read from a library made for alpha chains; its abundance is not meaningful. The rearrangement uses TRBV12-3 or TRBV12-4 and TRBJ2-1; 10 bases agree with TRBD2. Trimming took 6 bases from V and 6 from J; bases not matched to a gene: 14. This CDR3 has 17 amino acids. CDR3 loop: CASRSSPLAGAGNEQFF. The CDR3 DNA follows: TGTGCCAGCAGATCCTCACCCCTAGCGGGGGCGGGCAATGAGCAGTTCTTC.